What follows are 26 T cell receptor beta chains derived from one specimen sequenced in a study of tumor and adjacent non-tumor tissue in lung cancer. This sample's RNA came from whole unsorted tissue. More than 3 cm separated this lung sample from the edge of the tumor. TCRbeta libraries were built with three rounds of nested PCR, modified from ARM-PCR. Via MiXCR, TCRdb re-called the multiplex PCR reads, giving one row per CDR3 protein. The repertoire includes about 110,000 distinct CDR3 sequences, roughly two thirds of them detected once, and under 20% sits in the top ten. The specimen was distant non-tumor lung tissue. The receptors were gathered from a man in his 60s with non-small cell lung cancer.

Details on this clonotype: A read error may explain this, as a much larger clone is one base away. V and J are TRBV28 and TRBJ1-1; D perhaps matches TRBD1 (5 bases). The germline CDR1 and CDR2 sequences are MDHEN and SYDVKM. This CDR3 has 15 amino acids. CDR3 loop: CASSLREEGYTGAFF. The CDR3 coding sequence is TGTGCCAGCAGTTTGAGGGAGGAGGGGTACACTGGAGCTTTCTTT.

Concerning this clonotype itself: A much bigger clone sits one base away, suggesting this may be a read error. Because it lacks the conserved phenylalanine or tryptophan at the end, this CDR3 is likely a read error. The genes are TRBV20-1 and TRBJ2-5; weak D call: TRBD2 (6 bases). The V gene's germline CDR1 is DFQATT and CDR2 SNEGSKA (reference sequence). CDR3 length equals 12 residues. The V end lost 6 bases, the J end lost 4 bases, and 12 bases lay between the germline ends. The CDR3 region has the DNA TGCAGTGCGTACTCCGGGGGAGAGACCCAGTACCTC. The encoded protein is CSAYSGGETQYL.

As to this clonotype: One end of the junction varies from germline; a read error may be responsible. This chain links TRBV4-1 with TRBJ2-6; D possibly corresponds to TRBD2 (6 bases). Germline-derived CDR1 and CDR2 are MGHRA and YSYEKL. This CDR3 is 19 amino acids long. The CDR3 region has the DNA TGCGCCATCAGCCAAGGTGGGGGACTGAAAAGCTCTGGGGCCAACGTCCTGACTTTC. It codes for CAISQGGGLKSSGANVLTF.

As regards this clonotype: A junction boundary mismatches the germline segment, possibly from a read error. This chain connects TRBV6-6 to TRBJ1-2; the match to TRBD1 covers 9 bases. From germline, CDR1 is MNHNY and CDR2 SVGAGI (reference sequence). The CDR3 has 15 amino acids. The CDR3 spells CACSTGTGNFYGHTF. The DNA for the CDR3 is TGTGCCTGCAGCACCGGGACAGGGAACTTCTATGGCCACACCTTC.

Comments on this clonotype: Its ends do not fully match the called genes, so a read error is possible. The chain recombines TRBV11-2 with TRBJ1-2; D remains unclear. CDR3 length: 12 residues. Germline V CDR1 and CDR2: SGHAT, FQNNGV. For the CDR3, the DNA is TGTGCCATCAGCTTAGATAACTATGGCTACACCTTC. Translation: CAISLDNYGYTF.

The rearrangement uses TRBV29-1 and TRBJ2-1; TRBD1 is a possible D gene (5 bases). The CDR3 is 11 amino acids. CDR1 and CDR2 from the germline V gene are SQVTM and ANQGSEA. Trimming stripped 2 bases from V and 10 bases from J, with 9 bases between. The CDR3: CSVEQGFEQFF. The DNA for the CDR3 is TGCAGCGTTGAACAGGGTTTCGAGCAGTTCTTC.

This clonotype was detected many times. This sequence joins TRBV6-5 and TRBJ1-1, with no clear D. The germline V gene encodes CDR1 MNHEY and CDR2 SVGAGI. CDR3 length: 17 residues. The germline V and J ends were trimmed by 0 bases and 4 bases, with 18 bases remaining between them. CDR3 protein: CASSYSLWQLSGTEAFF. CDR3 coding DNA: TGTGCCAGCAGTTACTCATTATGGCAACTTTCCGGCACTGAAGCTTTCTTT.

As to this clonotype: One end of the junction does not line up with germline, which may come from a read error. The chain joins TRBV5-5 to TRBJ1-1, with TRBD1 matching over 7 bases. This CDR3 has 12 amino acids. Germline lookup yields CDR1 SGHKS and CDR2 YYEKEE (reference sequence). DNA for the CDR3: TGTGCCAGCAGCGCGACAGGGTTTGAAGCTATCTTC. Translating gives CASSATGFEAIF.

With regard to this clonotype: The germline gene is not matched at one end of the junction; a read error may be the cause. The J gene is TRBJ1-1, the V gene TRBV6-2 or TRBV6-3; D possibly corresponds to TRBD1 (6 bases). Germline V lookup: CDR1 MNHEY, CDR2 SVGEGT. The CDR3 has 13 amino acids. The CDR3 DNA is TGTGACAGCAGTCACGCACAGGGCACTGAAGCTTTCTTT. As protein: CDSSHAQGTEAFF.

This clonotype was seen many times. This sequence joins TRBV5-4 and TRBJ2-5; 8 nucleotides agree with TRBD2. The CDR3 totals 16 residues. V shed 4 bases, J shed 0 bases, and the junction held 8 bases outside the gene matches. Germline V gene data show CDR1 as SGHNT and CDR2 as YYREEE (reference sequence). DNA of the CDR3: TGTGCCAGCAGCAGAGATAGCGGGGCCAACCAAGAGACCCAGTACTTC. Translation: CASSRDSGANQETQYF. The full variable domain, in which reference TRBV5-4 and TRBJ2-5 provide the parts outside the CDR3, is ETGVTQSPTHLIKTRGQQVTLRCSSQSGHNTVSWYQQALGQGPQFIFQYYREEENGRGNFPPRFSGLQFPNYSSELNVNALELDDSALYLCASSRDSGANQETQYFGPGTRLLVL.

This chain uses TRBV4-2 with TRBJ2-2, with unresolved D. V was cut by 6 bases and J by 0 bases, with 17 bases left in between. CDR3 length: 17 residues. The germline gives CDR1 LGHNA, CDR2 YNFKEQ. CDR3 sequence (DNA): TGTGCCAGCAGTCGAGATATGGGATTTCCGAACACCGGGGAGCTGTTTTTT. Protein product: CASSRDMGFPNTGELFF.

Note on this clonotype: Germline and junction disagree at one end, which may indicate a read error. The chain employs TRBV6-1 and TRBJ1-1; D is perhaps TRBD1 (6 bases). Germline V CDR1 and CDR2: MNHNS, SASEGT. The CDR3 spans 13 residues. The CDR3 here is CDSRRTGGTEALF. The CDR3 DNA reads as TGTGACAGCAGGAGAACTGGGGGCACTGAAGCTCTCTTT.

Points on this clonotype: The junction does not match germline at one end; this may be a read error. The chain uses TRBV11-2 and TRBJ1-1; a weak D match, TRBD1 (5 bases). The CDR3 is 11 amino acids. Per the germline V gene, CDR1 is SGHAT and CDR2 is FQNNGV. This chain's CDR3 is CASGLAGTAFF. CDR3 bases: TGTGCCAGCGGCTTAGCAGGGACAGCTTTCTTT.

The gene calls are TRBV29-1 and TRBJ2-6; D remains unclear. Germline values: CDR1 SQVTM, CDR2 ANQGSEA. The CDR3 length is 15 residues. CDR3 DNA sequence: TGCGTCGTTGAGTATCGCAACTCTGGGGCCAACGTCCTGACTTTC. This gives the protein CVVEYRNSGANVLTF. The full variable domain, in which reference TRBV29-1 and TRBJ2-6 provide the parts outside the CDR3, is SAVISQKPSRDICQRGTSLTIQCQVDSQVTMMFWYRQQPGQSLTLIATANQGSEATYESGFVIDKFPISRPNLTFSTLTVSNMSPEDSSIYLCVVEYRNSGANVLTFGAGSRLTVL.

With regard to this clonotype: Since a much larger clone is just one base distant, this may be a read error. The chain recombines TRBV12-3 or TRBV12-4 with TRBJ2-5; TRBD1 matches at 12 bases. V shed 7 bases and J 4 bases; nucleotides not matched to a gene: 4. The CDR3 has 14 amino acids. CDR3 DNA: TGTGCCAGCAAGGGACAGGGGGCACTAGAGACCCAGTACTTC. As protein: CASKGQGALETQYF.

Note on this clonotype: One junction end disagrees with the germline gene, perhaps due to a read error. In DNA form, the CDR3 reads TGCAGCGCCGGACTGGCGAGGAACGAGCGGTACTTC. This sequence encodes CSAGLARNERYF. The V gene is TRBV29-1, the J gene TRBJ2-7; D is perhaps TRBD2 (5 bases). CDR1 and CDR2 from the germline V gene are SQVTM and ANQGSEA. This CDR3 is built from 12 residues.

As concerns this clonotype: A much larger clone lies a single base off, so this may be a read error. The rearrangement uses TRBV20-1 and TRBJ2-5; TRBD2 matches 8 bases. After removal of 8 bases from V and 5 bases from J, the junction contained 10 bases not matched to a gene. CDR1 and CDR2 (germline): DFQATT, SNEGSKA (reference sequence). This CDR3 has 13 amino acids. DNA of the CDR3: TGCAGTATACCGGGACTAGACGTGGAGACCCAGTACTTC. Translating it yields CSIPGLDVETQYF.

This clonotype was recorded at least ten times. The chain joins TRBV28 to TRBJ1-2, with D uncertain. Deletions cut 1 base from V and 10 bases from J, with 10 bases between. CDR3 size: 12 residues. From germline, CDR1 is MDHEN and CDR2 SYDVKM. The CDR3 nucleotides read TGTGCCAGCAGTTTATTTAGAACAGACTACACCTTC. This sequence encodes CASSLFRTDYTF.

This chain links TRBV11-2 with TRBJ2-5, with TRBD1 matching 7 bases. With 5 bases clipped from V and 5 bases from J, the junction kept 11 bases outside the gene matches. Germline V gives CDR1 SGHAT, CDR2 FQNNGV. The CDR3 sequence is 15 residues long. This CDR3 is CASSQYRGTEETQYF. Written as DNA, the CDR3 is TGTGCCAGCAGCCAATACAGGGGTACGGAGGAGACCCAGTACTTC.

Points on this clonotype: At one end, the junction sequence differs from germline, possibly due to a read error. Here the CDR3 DNA reads TGCATCGTTGTAAGCGGGGGCCGTAACACCGGGGAGCTGTTTTTC. Its translation is CIVVSGGRNTGELFF. V gene TRBV29-1 combines with J gene TRBJ2-2, with TRBD2 identical over 8 bases. The germline gives CDR1 SQVTM, CDR2 ANQGSEA. The CDR3 is 15 residues long.

The genes are TRBV11-2 and TRBJ1-6; D possibly corresponds to TRBD1 (5 bases). The V gene's germline CDR1 is SGHAT and CDR2 FQNNGV. This CDR3 contains 15 residues. The CDR3 nucleotides read TGTGCAAGTAGCTTATCAGGGAGTGATAATTCACCCCTCCACTTT. This translates into CASSLSGSDNSPLHF.

There are many counts of this clonotype. The chain couples TRBV13 to TRBJ2-7, with D uncertain. Germline CDR1 is PRHDT and CDR2 is FYEKMQ (reference sequence). This CDR3 comprises 16 residues. Trimming left V 0 bases short and J 5 bases short, with 17 bases between. The CDR3 protein is CASSLGLGQVKNEQYF. The DNA of the CDR3 is TGTGCCAGCAGCTTAGGCCTCGGGCAGGTAAAGAACGAGCAGTACTTC.

On this clonotype itself: One junction end does not reproduce the germline sequence, and a read error may be involved. V gene TRBV6-2 or TRBV6-3 combines with J gene TRBJ1-1; no reliable D call. This CDR3 spans 13 amino acids. The V gene's germline CDR1 is MNHEY and CDR2 SVGEGT. CDR3 loop: CAGSYSLWTEAFF. CDR3 DNA sequence: TGTGCCGGCAGTTACAGTCTATGGACTGAAGCTTTCTTT.

In regard to this clonotype: The junction shows a germline mismatch at one end, possibly a read error. The J gene is TRBJ2-7, the V gene TRBV11-3; either TRBD1 or TRBD2 may fit D (6 bases each). CDR1 and CDR2 (germline): SGHNT, YENEEA. CDR3 length: 15 residues. CDR3 nucleotides: TGTGCCAGTAGGAGGGCTAGTGGGGGCTCCTACGAGCAGAACTTC. Protein sequence: CASRRASGGSYEQNF.

Ten or more counts support this clonotype. This sequence joins TRBV12-3 or TRBV12-4 and TRBJ2-1; no clear D gene. Trimming removed 7 bases from V and 6 bases from J, with 7 bases in between. The CDR3 is made up of 11 amino acids. CDR3 in amino acids: CASKMGNEQFF. The DNA of the CDR3 is TGTGCCAGCAAAATGGGCAATGAGCAGTTCTTC.

Remarks on this clonotype: The junction departs from germline at one end; a sequencing error may be responsible. In DNA form, the CDR3 reads TGCGCCAGCAGCCCCCGGGCAGGTGCGAATACTGAAGCTATCTTT. Protein sequence: CASSPRAGANTEAIF. V and J are TRBV4-1 and TRBJ1-1; D gene unclear. The CDR3 length is 15 residues. Germline CDR1 and CDR2: MGHRA and YSYEKL.